Listed below are T cell receptor beta chains from one sample, sequenced in a study of radiotherapy plus CTLA-4 blockade in lung cancer. Measured with immunoSEQ multiplex PCR; TCRdb has only the in-frame clones, and not every one. In the table there are about 62,000 clones, 60% to 85% of which are singletons. This specimen consisted of peripheral blood, obtained from a patient treated with radiotherapy plus ipilimumab. The receptors come from a human donor with non-small cell lung cancer who had a complete response to radiotherapy plus ipilimumab. CDR3s include the opening cysteine and the closing phenylalanine or tryptophan. A D gene is named only where the DNA matches it firmly. Clone size is shown for a subset of rows, as once, few, many or a class of expanded clone.

>TRBD2|17|-|TRBV7-2|TRBJ2-1
TGTGCCAGCAGCAAATACGGCCCTAGCGGGAGGAATAATGAGCAGTTCTTC
CASSKYGPSGRNNEQFF
>-|14|-|TRBV9|TRBJ2-1
TGTGCCAGCAGCAGTCGGACAGCAAACAATGAGCAGTTCTTC
CASSSRTANNEQFF
>-|14|-|TRBV30|TRBJ1-1
TGTGCCTGGAGTGTAGAGGGTGGAGGCACTGAAGCTTTCTTT
CAWSVEGGGTEAFF
>TRBD1|13|-|TRBV6-5|TRBJ2-2
TGTGCCGTCGGACAGGGAAACACCGGGGAGCTGTTTTTT
CAVGQGNTGELFF
>TRBD1|14|few|TRBV6-5|TRBJ1-1
TGTGCCAGCGAACCGACAGGGGGCAACACTGAAGCTTTCTTT
CASEPTGGNTEAFF
>-|15|-|TRBV7-9|TRBJ2-7
TGTGCCAGCAGCCCCGCACAGGCATTCTCCTACGAGCAGTACTTC
CASSPAQAFSYEQYF
>-|16|once|TRBV7-8|TRBJ1-5
TGTGCCAGCAGCTTTGGACAACTAATAAGCAATCAGCCCCAGCATTTT
CASSFGQLISNQPQHF
>-|16|medium-sized|TRBV7-9|TRBJ1-4
TGTGCCAGCAGCTTAGGAGGGGGGACAACTAATGAAAAACTGTTTTTT
CASSLGGGTTNEKLFF
>-|15|-|TRBV11-3|TRBJ2-5
TGTGCCAGCAGCTCCCTGGACGAGGCGAGGAAGACCCAGTACTTC
CASSSLDEARKTQYF
>-|13|-|TRBV4-3|TRBJ1-2
TGCGCCAGCAGCCCCGGGACAAGCTATGGCTACACCTTC
CASSPGTSYGYTF
>TRBD1|15|-|TRBV18|TRBJ1-1
TGTGCCAGCTCACCGGGGACAGGGAGTATCACTGAAGCTTTCTTT
CASSPGTGSITEAFF
>-|15|few|TRBV19|TRBJ1-1
TGTGCCAGTAGTATTATCGGGGGGCGCGTCACTGAAGCTTTCTTT
CASSIIGGRVTEAFF
>-|14|once|TRBV19|TRBJ2-3
TGTGCCAGTAGTTTCGGACCCCAAACAGATACGCAGTATTTT
CASSFGPQTDTQYF
>-|15|few|TRBV19|TRBJ2-4
TGTGCCAGTAGTAACAGGGACCCAGCCAAAAACATTCAGTACTTC
CASSNRDPAKNIQYF
>-|18|-|TRBV15|TRBJ1-2
TGTGCCACCAGCAGAGTTCAGACAGCCTACACAGCTAACTATGGCTACACCTTC
CATSRVQTAYTANYGYTF
>TRBD2|14|-|TRBV5-6|TRBJ2-1
TGTGCCAGCAGCTCTCTAGCGGGATTTGATGAGCAGTTCTTC
CASSSLAGFDEQFF
>-|13|-|TRBV29-1|TRBJ1-2
TGCAGCGTTGAAGATAGTCAATCGGATGGCTACACCTTC
CSVEDSQSDGYTF
>-|16|once|TRBV2|TRBJ1-4
TGTGCCAGCAGTGAAGCGGGCGGATACCTGGGTGGAAAACTGTTTTTT
CASSEAGGYLGGKLFF
>-|14|few|TRBV27|TRBJ1-1
TGTGCCAGCAGTTGGCGCGATCTTGGCACTGAAGCTTTCTTT
CASSWRDLGTEAFF
>TRBD1|15|once|TRBV6-5|TRBJ1-2
TGTGCCAGCAGTTACTCAACAGGGGGTGGGTATGGCTACACCTTC
CASSYSTGGGYGYTF
>-|13|-|TRBV7-9|TRBJ1-1
TGTGCCAGCAGCCGACGCCAGGTAACTGAAGCTTTCTTT
CASSRRQVTEAFF
>TRBD2|15|-|TRBV19|TRBJ2-5
TGTGCCAGTAGCAGGAGTAGCGGGGTCCCAGAGACCCAGTACTTC
CASSRSSGVPETQYF
>-|15|-|TRBV10-2|TRBJ2-1
TGCGCCAGCAGTGAGTCGGGGACACCATCCAATGAGCAGTTCTTC
CASSESGTPSNEQFF
>TRBD2|15|-|TRBV7-8|TRBJ2-1
TGTGCCAGCAGCTTGCTAGCGGGGGGCCGCAGTGAGCAGTTCTTC
CASSLLAGGRSEQFF
>-|16|few|TRBV14|TRBJ2-7
TGTGCCAGCAGCGCTGGCGGGGGCAGGGGGACTTACGAGCAGTACTTC
CASSAGGGRGTYEQYF
>TRBD1|16|-|TRBV18|TRBJ1-3
TGTGCCAGCTCACCACCGGGGACAGGGTCTGGAAACACCATATATTTT
CASSPPGTGSGNTIYF